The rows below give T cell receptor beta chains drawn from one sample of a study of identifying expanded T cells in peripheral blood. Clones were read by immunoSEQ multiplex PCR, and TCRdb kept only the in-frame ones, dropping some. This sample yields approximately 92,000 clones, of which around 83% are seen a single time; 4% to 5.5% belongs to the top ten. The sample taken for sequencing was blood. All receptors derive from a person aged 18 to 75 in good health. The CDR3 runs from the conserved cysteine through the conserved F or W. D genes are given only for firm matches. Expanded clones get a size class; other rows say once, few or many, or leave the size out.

CDR3aa: CASSADGQGAIGYTF
CDR3nt: TGTGCCAGCAGCGCAGACGGACAGGGGGCGATCGGCTACACCTTC
v_gene: TRBV9
d_gene: TRBD1
j_gene: TRBJ1-2
abundance: NA

CDR3aa: CASSPSGAGGMTYEQYF
CDR3nt: TGTGCCAGCAGCCCAAGCGGGGCCGGGGGCATGACCTACGAGCAGTACTTC
v_gene: TRBV7-2
d_gene: NA
j_gene: TRBJ2-7
abundance: NA

CDR3aa: CASSSRGPNQETQYF
CDR3nt: TGCGCCAGCAGCTCCCGAGGGCCGAACCAAGAGACCCAGTACTTC
v_gene: TRBV5-1
d_gene: NA
j_gene: TRBJ2-5
abundance: NA

CDR3aa: CASSLILNTEAFF
CDR3nt: TGTGCCAGCAGTTTAATCCTGAACACTGAAGCTTTCTTT
v_gene: TRBV27
d_gene: NA
j_gene: TRBJ1-1
abundance: NA

CDR3aa: CASSPWAPVPGNTIYF
CDR3nt: TGTGCCAGCTCACCATGGGCCCCGGTCCCCGGAAACACCATATATTTT
v_gene: TRBV18
d_gene: NA
j_gene: TRBJ1-3
abundance: NA

CDR3aa: CASSEQGISSGANVLTF
CDR3nt: TGTGCCAGCAGTGAGCAGGGAATCAGCTCTGGGGCCAACGTCCTGACTTTC
v_gene: TRBV25-1
d_gene: NA
j_gene: TRBJ2-6
abundance: NA

CDR3aa: CASSFSTGELFF
CDR3nt: TGTGCCAGCAGCTTTAGCACCGGGGAGCTGTTTTTT
v_gene: TRBV11-2
d_gene: NA
j_gene: TRBJ2-2
abundance: few

CDR3aa: CASSRQGSGNTIYF
CDR3nt: TGCGCCAGCAGCCGACAGGGTTCTGGAAACACCATATATTTT
v_gene: TRBV4-3
d_gene: TRBD1
j_gene: TRBJ1-3
abundance: NA

CDR3aa: CASSAEGGLSDYGYTF
CDR3nt: TGTGCCAGCAGCGCCGAAGGCGGCTTATCGGACTATGGCTACACCTTC
v_gene: TRBV9
d_gene: NA
j_gene: TRBJ1-2
abundance: NA

CDR3aa: CASSRRGTEAFF
CDR3nt: TGCGCCAGCTCCCGTCGGGGGACAGAAGCTTTCTTT
v_gene: TRBV5-1
d_gene: NA
j_gene: TRBJ1-1
abundance: NA

CDR3aa: CASSGPPGNTEAFF
CDR3nt: TGTGCCAGCAGCGGCCCTCCGGGGAACACTGAAGCTTTCTTT
v_gene: TRBV9
d_gene: NA
j_gene: TRBJ1-1
abundance: NA

CDR3aa: CASSSTGTGGRTEAFF
CDR3nt: TGTGCCAGCAGTAGCACCGGGACAGGGGGGAGGACTGAAGCTTTCTTT
v_gene: TRBV6-6
d_gene: TRBD1
j_gene: TRBJ1-1
abundance: NA

CDR3aa: CASSRGWRHEKLFF
CDR3nt: TGTGCCAGCAGCCGGGGTTGGAGGCATGAAAAACTGTTTTTT
v_gene: TRBV6-5
d_gene: NA
j_gene: TRBJ1-4
abundance: NA

CDR3aa: CSVEVRDYEQYF
CDR3nt: TGCAGCGTTGAGGTCAGGGACTACGAGCAGTACTTC
v_gene: TRBV29-1
d_gene: NA
j_gene: TRBJ2-7
abundance: NA

CDR3aa: CASSIDQNQPQHF
CDR3nt: TGTGCCAGTAGTATAGATCAGAATCAGCCCCAGCATTTT
v_gene: TRBV19
d_gene: NA
j_gene: TRBJ1-5
abundance: NA

CDR3aa: CASSGAPGTGGKMEAFF
CDR3nt: TGTGCCAGCAGCGGCGCCCCCGGGACAGGTGGGAAGATGGAAGCTTTCTTT
v_gene: TRBV9
d_gene: TRBD1
j_gene: TRBJ1-1
abundance: NA

CDR3aa: CASSPSNRGTEAFF
CDR3nt: TGTGCCAGCTCACCGTCCAACAGGGGTACTGAAGCTTTCTTT
v_gene: TRBV18
d_gene: TRBD1
j_gene: TRBJ1-1
abundance: NA

CDR3aa: CASSLDPTDTQYF
CDR3nt: TGTGCCAGCAGCTTGGACCCCACAGATACGCAGTATTTT
v_gene: TRBV11-2
d_gene: NA
j_gene: TRBJ2-3
abundance: NA

CDR3aa: CASSLAQLFYGYTF
CDR3nt: TGTGCCAGCAGCTTGGCCCAACTGTTCTATGGCTACACCTTC
v_gene: TRBV5-6
d_gene: NA
j_gene: TRBJ1-2
abundance: few

CDR3aa: CSVVGGLSEAFF
CDR3nt: TGCAGCGTTGTTGGGGGTTTGTCTGAAGCTTTCTTT
v_gene: TRBV29-1
d_gene: NA
j_gene: TRBJ1-1
abundance: NA

CDR3aa: CASSVEGARGEKLFF
CDR3nt: TGTGCCAGCAGCGTAGAAGGGGCGCGGGGAGAAAAACTGTTTTTT
v_gene: TRBV9
d_gene: NA
j_gene: TRBJ1-4
abundance: NA

CDR3aa: CASSDQGNTEAFF
CDR3nt: TGTGCCAGCAGTGACCAGGGGAACACTGAAGCTTTCTTT
v_gene: TRBV2
d_gene: NA
j_gene: TRBJ1-1
abundance: few

CDR3aa: CASSPGSAAGANVLTF
CDR3nt: TGTGCCAGCAGCCCAGGGTCAGCCGCTGGGGCCAACGTCCTGACTTTC
v_gene: TRBV7-2
d_gene: NA
j_gene: TRBJ2-6
abundance: NA

CDR3aa: CASSYGGAGRGYGYTF
CDR3nt: TGTGCCAGCAGCTACGGCGGCGCGGGGCGGGGATATGGCTACACCTTC
v_gene: TRBV5-5
d_gene: NA
j_gene: TRBJ1-2
abundance: NA

CDR3aa: CASSRGGASYNEQFF
CDR3nt: TGTGCCAGCTCACGTGGGGGGGCTTCTTACAATGAGCAGTTCTTC
v_gene: TRBV18
d_gene: NA
j_gene: TRBJ2-1
abundance: NA

CDR3aa: CASSSIGTGSNEQFF
CDR3nt: TGTGCCAGTAGTTCCATCGGGACAGGGTCCAATGAGCAGTTCTTC
v_gene: TRBV19
d_gene: TRBD1
j_gene: TRBJ2-1
abundance: NA

CDR3aa: CASIDLGTNEKLFF
CDR3nt: TGTGCCAGTATCGACCTTGGAACTAATGAAAAACTGTTTTTT
v_gene: TRBV19
d_gene: NA
j_gene: TRBJ1-4
abundance: NA

CDR3aa: CASSLLGTGGTEAFF
CDR3nt: TGTGCCAGCAGCTTGCTTGGGACAGGGGGCACTGAAGCTTTCTTT
v_gene: TRBV5-6
d_gene: TRBD1
j_gene: TRBJ1-1
abundance: NA

CDR3aa: CASSPRTPDNSPLHF
CDR3nt: TGTGCCAGCTCACCACGCACACCGGATAATTCACCCCTCCACTTT
v_gene: TRBV18
d_gene: NA
j_gene: TRBJ1-6
abundance: NA

CDR3aa: CASSYGDREWNTEAFF
CDR3nt: TGTGCCAGCAGTTACGGGGACAGAGAGTGGAACACTGAAGCTTTCTTT
v_gene: TRBV6-5
d_gene: TRBD1
j_gene: TRBJ1-1
abundance: once

CDR3aa: CASSLVAGSTDTQYF
CDR3nt: TGCGCCAGCAGCTTGGTAGCGGGGAGCACAGATACGCAGTATTTT
v_gene: TRBV5-1
d_gene: TRBD2
j_gene: TRBJ2-3
abundance: NA

CDR3aa: CASSFLWSGANTEAFF
CDR3nt: TGCGCCAGCAGCTTTCTCTGGTCAGGGGCGAACACTGAAGCTTTCTTT
v_gene: TRBV5-1
d_gene: NA
j_gene: TRBJ1-1
abundance: NA

CDR3aa: CASSLRAVGNSPLHF
CDR3nt: TGTGCCAGCAGCCTCAGGGCTGTCGGCAATTCACCCCTCCACTTT
v_gene: TRBV7-6
d_gene: NA
j_gene: TRBJ1-6
abundance: NA

CDR3aa: CASTGGRQTQYF
CDR3nt: TGTGCCAGCACGGGAGGGAGGCAGACCCAGTACTTC
v_gene: TRBV6-5
d_gene: TRBD2
j_gene: TRBJ2-5
abundance: NA

CDR3aa: CASSLGVRSPSTDTQYF
CDR3nt: TGTGCCAGCAGCTTAGGGGTTCGGAGTCCTAGCACAGATACGCAGTATTTT
v_gene: TRBV11-2
d_gene: NA
j_gene: TRBJ2-3
abundance: NA

CDR3aa: CSAFSYGYTF
CDR3nt: TGCAGTGCCTTTTCTTATGGCTACACCTTC
v_gene: TRBV20-1
d_gene: NA
j_gene: TRBJ1-2
abundance: NA

CDR3aa: CASSLEGTLTGELFF
CDR3nt: TGTGCCAGCAGCTTAGAGGGAACCCTCACCGGGGAGCTGTTTTTT
v_gene: TRBV7-2
d_gene: NA
j_gene: TRBJ2-2
abundance: NA

CDR3aa: CASSSQGATETQYF
CDR3nt: TGTGCCAGCAGCTCCCAGGGGGCTACGGAGACCCAGTACTTC
v_gene: TRBV5-4
d_gene: TRBD1
j_gene: TRBJ2-5
abundance: NA

CDR3aa: CASLAWGYNEQYF
CDR3nt: TGTGCCTCCTTAGCCTGGGGTTACAACGAGCAGTACTTC
v_gene: TRBV27
d_gene: NA
j_gene: TRBJ2-7
abundance: NA

CDR3aa: CASSVTSGEYNEQFF
CDR3nt: TGTGCCAGCAGCGTCACTAGCGGGGAGTACAATGAGCAGTTCTTC
v_gene: TRBV7-2
d_gene: TRBD2
j_gene: TRBJ2-1
abundance: NA

CDR3aa: CASSTDTGDSPLHF
CDR3nt: TGTGCCAGCTCGACGGATACAGGGGATTCACCCCTCCACTTT
v_gene: TRBV2
d_gene: TRBD1
j_gene: TRBJ1-6
abundance: NA

CDR3aa: CASSSRRDRGDNNEQFF
CDR3nt: TGTGCCAGCAGCTCGCGACGTGACAGGGGGGATAACAATGAGCAGTTCTTC
v_gene: TRBV7-2
d_gene: TRBD1
j_gene: TRBJ2-1
abundance: once

CDR3aa: CASSTLANEQFF
CDR3nt: TGTGCCAGCAGCACCCTAGCCAATGAGCAGTTCTTC
v_gene: TRBV6-5
d_gene: NA
j_gene: TRBJ2-1
abundance: NA

CDR3aa: CASSSGPQREYEQYF
CDR3nt: TGTGCCAGCAGCTCAGGGCCTCAACGTGAGTACGAGCAGTACTTC
v_gene: TRBV13
d_gene: NA
j_gene: TRBJ2-7
abundance: NA

CDR3aa: CASSLGGSHYSGNTIYF
CDR3nt: TGTGCCAGCAGCTTAGGTGGGTCCCACTACTCTGGAAACACCATATATTTT
v_gene: TRBV11-2
d_gene: NA
j_gene: TRBJ1-3
abundance: NA

CDR3aa: CASSRGQVNQPQHF
CDR3nt: TGTGCCAGCAGCCGCGGACAAGTCAATCAGCCCCAGCATTTT
v_gene: TRBV11-2
d_gene: NA
j_gene: TRBJ1-5
abundance: NA

CDR3aa: CASSPGGSRETQYF
CDR3nt: TGTGCCAGCAGCCCGGGGGGGAGTCGAGAGACCCAGTACTTC
v_gene: TRBV5-4
d_gene: TRBD2
j_gene: TRBJ2-5
abundance: NA

CDR3aa: CASSVGPGSTEAFF
CDR3nt: TGTGCCAGCAGCGTAGGTCCAGGGAGCACTGAAGCTTTCTTT
v_gene: TRBV9
d_gene: NA
j_gene: TRBJ1-1
abundance: NA